The rows below give T cell receptor beta chains drawn from one sample of a study of response to subunit inactivated influenza vaccine. TCRdb re-called the RT-PCR reads with MiXCR, one entry per CDR3 protein. In the table there are 650,000 to 850,000 distinct CDR3 sequences, approximately 15% of which are singletons. Sequencing used PBMCs from blood, obtained about 14 days before vaccination. All receptors come from a middle-aged man who received an inactivated influenza vaccine. Both conserved end residues are part of each CDR3. The D gene is left open where the match is weak. Size tells how often a clone was seen (once, few, many) or the class of an expanded clone, and some rows leave it out.

j_call v_call d_call clone_size cdr3_aa cdr3_nt
TRBJ2-7 TRBV28 . . CASSLLAGQPIYEQYF TGTGCCAGCAGTTTATTGGCGGGACAGCCAATTTACGAGCAGTACTTC
TRBJ2-5 TRBV7-9 . . CASRPLQGWETQYF TGTGCCAGCAGACCCCTACAGGGCTGGGAGACCCAGTACTTC
TRBJ1-4 TRBV12-3/TRBV12-4 TRBD1 . CASTQTGTVGEKLFF TGTGCCAGCACCCAAACCGGGACAGTAGGTGAAAAACTGTTTTTT
TRBJ2-1 TRBV7-2 TRBD1 few CASSPDRVGQFF TGTGCCAGCAGCCCCGACAGGGTAGGGCAGTTCTTC
TRBJ2-7 TRBV7-9 . many CASSLSGDEQYF TGTGCCAGCAGCTTGTCGGGCGACGAGCAGTACTTC
TRBJ1-2 TRBV12-3/TRBV12-4 . many CASSSRRDNGYTF TGTGCCAGCAGTTCGCGGAGGGACAATGGCTACACCTTC
TRBJ2-1 TRBV19 . few CASSIDRLAQAYNEQFF TGTGCCAGTAGTATAGATAGGCTAGCGCAAGCCTACAATGAGCAGTTCTTC
TRBJ1-6 TRBV15 . few CATSREGFGTGKSPLHF TGTGCCACCAGCAGAGAAGGTTTCGGAACGGGGAAATCACCCCTCCACTTT
TRBJ2-4 TRBV5-1 . few CASSTPQGNIQYF TGCGCCAGCAGCACCCCGCAGGGAAACATTCAGTACTTC
TRBJ1-5 TRBV4-1 . few CASSQPTQAPQQPQHF TGCGCCAGCAGCCAACCCACGCAGGCCCCGCAACAGCCCCAGCATTTT
TRBJ1-1 TRBV14 TRBD1 . CASSHRLEGATTWNTEAFF TGTGCCAGCAGCCACCGATTGGAGGGGGCCACGACCTGGAACACTGAAGCTTTCTTT
TRBJ2-1 TRBV7-2 . . CASSSQSSGISNEQFF TGTGCCAGCAGCTCCCAGTCCTCCGGGATTTCCAATGAGCAGTTCTTC
TRBJ2-7 TRBV18 . few CASSPEGGRVEQYF TGTGCCAGCTCACCAGAGGGGGGGCGCGTCGAGCAGTACTTC
TRBJ2-3 TRBV7-3 TRBD1 few CASSSGQGATDTQYF TGTGCCAGCAGCAGTGGACAGGGGGCGACAGATACGCAGTATTTT
TRBJ2-7 TRBV30 TRBD1 few CAWSVPDRGSYEQYF TGTGCCTGGAGTGTACCCGACAGGGGGTCCTACGAGCAGTACTTC
TRBJ2-3 TRBV3-1 . many CASSQEWRVPLTQTDTQYF TGTGCCAGCAGCCAAGAATGGCGGGTGCCCCTCACGCAGACAGATACGCAGTATTTT
TRBJ2-7 TRBV6-1 TRBD1 . CASSDTAGGLYEQYF TGTGCCAGCAGTGATACGGCAGGGGGCTTATACGAGCAGTACTTC
TRBJ2-7 TRBV4-3 . many CASSQDRGYSYEQYF TGCGCCAGCAGCCAAGATAGGGGCTATTCCTACGAGCAGTACTTC
TRBJ1-5 TRBV4-2 . . CASSQESQIYSNQPQHF TGTGCCAGCAGCCAAGAATCGCAGATTTATAGCAATCAGCCCCAGCATTTT
TRBJ2-2 TRBV6-2/TRBV6-3 . . CASGSGTYTGELFF TGTGCCAGCGGATCCGGGACCTACACCGGGGAGCTGTTTTTT
TRBJ2-7 TRBV12-3/TRBV12-4 TRBD2 . CASSFGGTSGTYEQYF TGTGCCAGCAGTTTCGGGGGAACTAGCGGAACCTACGAGCAGTACTTC
TRBJ2-3 TRBV15 . many CATSRGGLDTQYF TGTGCCACCAGCAGAGGGGGGCTAGATACGCAGTATTTT
TRBJ2-4 TRBV21-1 . . CASSKEMGGPSKNIQYF TGTGCCAGCAGTAAAGAAATGGGAGGACCCTCCAAAAACATTCAGTACTTC
TRBJ2-1 TRBV28 . many CASSFPTVPSSYNEQFF TGTGCCAGCAGTTTCCCGACGGTACCCAGCTCCTACAATGAGCAGTTCTTC
TRBJ1-1 TRBV18 . few CASSPGFNTEAFF TGTGCCAGCTCACCAGGATTCAACACTGAAGCTTTCTTT
TRBJ2-7 TRBV5-1 TRBD2 few CASISGTSGERNSYEQYF TGCGCCAGCATCTCCGGGACTAGCGGCGAACGGAACTCCTACGAGCAGTACTTC
TRBJ1-4 TRBV5-8 . few CASSRFMESSNEKLFF TGTGCCAGCAGCCGTTTCATGGAGAGTAGTAATGAAAAACTGTTTTTT
TRBJ1-2 TRBV27 . many CASSPKQNYGYTF TGTGCCAGCAGTCCGAAACAGAACTATGGCTACACCTTC
TRBJ1-1 TRBV12-3/TRBV12-4 . many CASSLVVTEAFF TGTGCCAGCAGTTTAGTCGTCACTGAAGCTTTCTTT
TRBJ2-7 TRBV2 . . CASNPEQLAYEQYF TGTGCCAGCAACCCTGAACAGTTAGCCTACGAGCAGTACTTC
TRBJ2-3 TRBV5-1 . . CASSSSSTRTDTQYF TGCGCCAGCAGCTCGTCCTCGACTCGCACAGATACGCAGTATTTT
TRBJ2-5 TRBV12-3/TRBV12-4 TRBD2 . CASSLRAGRETQYF TGTGCCAGCAGCTTACGAGCGGGGCGGGAGACCCAGTACTTC
TRBJ2-3 TRBV6-5 . . CASSYGLAITDTQYF TGTGCCAGCAGTTACGGTCTAGCAATCACAGATACGCAGTATTTT
TRBJ2-1 TRBV5-1 . few CASSPRQGGGEQFF TGCGCCAGCAGCCCGAGACAGGGAGGCGGTGAGCAGTTCTTC
TRBJ1-1 TRBV10-3 . . CAISEISLGGVTEAFF TGTGCCATCAGTGAGATCTCCTTGGGGGGGGTCACTGAAGCTTTCTTT
TRBJ2-1 TRBV4-2 TRBD2 many CASSQEAGGAYNEQFF TGTGCCAGCAGCCAAGAAGCGGGGGGGGCCTACAATGAGCAGTTCTTC